These T cell receptor beta chains were read from a single sample in a study of T cells after yellow fever vaccination. Each CDR3 protein is one row after TCRdb ran MiXCR on the 5' RACE reads. The sample records about 510,000 distinct CDR3 sequences, 20% to 25% being singletons. The source was PBMCs, collected about 20 days after the first yellow fever vaccination. The receptors come from a man in his late teens or twenties who received the YFV17D yellow fever vaccine. The conserved cysteine and the conserved F or W are not part of the CDR3 here. D genes are given only for firm matches.

CDR3aa: ASSPQRGADTEAF
v_gene: TRBV7-2
d_gene: -
j_gene: TRBJ1-1
len: 13

CDR3aa: ASKYRGVWNEQF
v_gene: TRBV6-1
d_gene: TRBD1
j_gene: TRBJ2-1
len: 12

CDR3aa: SVEDLGNEQF
v_gene: TRBV29-1
d_gene: -
j_gene: TRBJ2-1
len: 10

CDR3aa: ASSFRGEGIEQY
v_gene: TRBV11-1
d_gene: -
j_gene: TRBJ2-7
len: 12

CDR3aa: AWSVQGRQPQH
v_gene: TRBV30
d_gene: -
j_gene: TRBJ1-5
len: 11

CDR3aa: ASTHRNTQY
v_gene: TRBV6-2/TRBV6-3
d_gene: -
j_gene: TRBJ2-3
len: 9

CDR3aa: ASSATAGNTEAF
v_gene: TRBV5-1
d_gene: -
j_gene: TRBJ1-1
len: 12

CDR3aa: ASSLEKAGANEQF
v_gene: TRBV7-2
d_gene: TRBD2
j_gene: TRBJ2-1
len: 13

CDR3aa: ASSLRRYNTEAF
v_gene: TRBV7-2
d_gene: -
j_gene: TRBJ1-1
len: 12

CDR3aa: ASQPQGNTEAF
v_gene: TRBV5-1
d_gene: -
j_gene: TRBJ1-1
len: 11

CDR3aa: SARDSNSGADTQY
v_gene: TRBV20-1
d_gene: -
j_gene: TRBJ2-3
len: 13

CDR3aa: ASSLSDGSYEQY
v_gene: TRBV5-1
d_gene: -
j_gene: TRBJ2-7
len: 12

CDR3aa: ASSPDRSSYEQY
v_gene: TRBV12-3/TRBV12-4
d_gene: -
j_gene: TRBJ2-7
len: 12

CDR3aa: ASSLTNQPQH
v_gene: TRBV11-2
d_gene: -
j_gene: TRBJ1-5
len: 10

CDR3aa: ASSLTGGRDSPLH
v_gene: TRBV7-6
d_gene: TRBD1
j_gene: TRBJ1-6
len: 13

CDR3aa: ASSGLGQETQY
v_gene: TRBV2
d_gene: -
j_gene: TRBJ2-5
len: 11

CDR3aa: SAPGGGPPGELF
v_gene: TRBV20-1
d_gene: TRBD2
j_gene: TRBJ2-2
len: 12

CDR3aa: ASSLGGRTTDTQY
v_gene: TRBV5-1
d_gene: -
j_gene: TRBJ2-3
len: 13